This is a list of T cell receptor beta chains from one sample in a study of OX40 agonist ivuxolimab in advanced cancers. The table came from immunoSEQ multiplex PCR; TCRdb's copy has only in-frame clones and leaves some out. This repertoire shows 76,000 or so clones, 80% to 90% found once; its top ten account for less than 6%. Sequencing was performed on CD4+ or CD8+ T cells sorted from blood, taken in a trial of the OX40 agonist ivuxolimab. Receptors were obtained from an adult with an advanced solid tumor such as melanoma, head and neck, liver or kidney cancer. Both conserved end residues are part of each CDR3.

j_call v_call cdr3_aa
TRBJ2-2 TRBV12-5 CASGPNGLNTGELFF
TRBJ2-2 TRBV6-1 CASSVSVAGGSWTGELFF
TRBJ2-1 TRBV7-2 CASSLSGTSGRGGNEQFF
TRBJ2-7 TRBV6-9 CASSSDRGRRDEQYF
TRBJ2-3 TRBV4-2 CASSPRLAGATDTQYF
TRBJ2-3 TRBV9 CASSDDRATSTDTQYF
TRBJ2-7 TRBV7-9 CASSLAATNEQYF
TRBJ2-1 TRBV9 CASSSRTSGSYNEQFF
TRBJ2-1 TRBV11-2 CASSFPTGTGGNEQFF
TRBJ2-6 TRBV19 CASSTRQPGANVLTF
TRBJ1-2 TRBV9 CASSPQDRAGGGYTF
TRBJ2-1 TRBV18 CASSPPGTGTVNEQFF
TRBJ2-3 TRBV7-2 CASSKTGDTDTQYF
TRBJ1-6 TRBV7-2 CASDSAPGRGSPLHF
TRBJ2-1 TRBV5-1 CASSVSSWEQFF
TRBJ1-2 TRBV10-3 CAIRSGQGYGYTF
TRBJ2-3 TRBV29-1 CSVRGTGFTDTQYF
TRBJ2-7 TRBV5-8 CASSLQGSYEQYF
TRBJ2-1 TRBV9 CASSVAGDEQFF